This entry is about one TCR beta chain. The target antigen is unknown. TCRdb called the 5' RACE reads again in MiXCR, with one record for every CDR3 protein. The sample yields hundreds of thousands of distinct CDR3 sequences, 17% seen once. The germline gives CDR1 SEHNR, CDR2 FQNEAQ (reference sequence). CDR3 length equals 14 residues. The germline V and J ends were trimmed by 5 bases and 2 bases, with 9 bases remaining between them. The data originate from a study of T-cell memory formation after mild COVID-19. In the study overall: Largely donor-specific sequence clusters came from a couple of donors. Regarding the study as a whole: Later expanders leaned toward CD4+, whereas clones contracting from day 15 to 85 were balanced CD4/CD8. Memory cells collected pre-infection included some clones that later responded, suggesting cross-reactive memory joined. CD8+ contracting clones occupied EMRA, while CD4+ ones occupied mainly CM and EM.

Sequenced: PBMCs or a T cell subset sorted from them (not recorded which). V is TRBV7-9 and J is TRBJ2-2; D is uncertain. The origin of this receptor is an adult woman who had mild COVID-19 (a few samples of this study predate the infection). Cell type and time point are not known. DNA for the CDR3: TGTGCCAGCAGCAGGGATATTAACACCGGGGAGCTGTTTTTT. Its protein is CASSRDINTGELFF. The whole variable domain, remainder taken from reference TRBV7-9 and TRBJ2-2, is DTGVSQNPRHKITKRGQNVTFRCDPISEHNRLYWYRQTLGQGPEFLTYFQNEAQLEKSRLLSDRFSAERPKGSFSTLEIQRTEQGDSAMYLCASSRDINTGELFFGEGSRLTVL.